Presented here are 21 T cell receptor beta chains from one specimen sequenced in a study of metastatic and nonmetastatic thyroid tumors. Through MiXCR, TCRdb re-clonotyped the PCR reads. This sample has over 50,000 clones, with 25% to 35% found just once. Prior to thyroid surgery, none of the patients had received any treatment. The sequenced sample consisted of blood. These receptors all come from a female donor with papillary thyroid cancer or a benign thyroid nodule (not recorded which). Some clones in this sample may be carry-over from other donors' samples.

This rearrangement joins TRBV12-3 or TRBV12-4 to TRBJ1-1, with D tentatively TRBD1 (5 bases). V shed 2 bases and J shed 11 bases, with 15 bases lying between them. The CDR3 runs to 13 residues. CDR3 residues: CASSLFGVTEAFF. The CDR3 bases are TGTGCCAGCAGTTTATTCGGGGTGACAGAGGCTTTCTTT.

Many counts were recorded for this clone. The V and J genes are TRBV12-3 or TRBV12-4 and TRBJ2-2; D not resolved. The CDR3 extends over 14 amino acids. Trimming stripped 6 bases from V and 0 bases from J, with 8 bases between. CDR3 amino acids: CASSQNANTGELFF. In nucleotides, the CDR3 is TGTGCCAGCAGCCAAAACGCGAACACCGGGGAGCTGTTTTTT.

This chain joins TRBV10-3 and TRBJ2-2; perhaps D is TRBD1 or TRBD2 (5 bases each). The length of the CDR3 is 14 residues. Germline V gives CDR1 ENHRY, CDR2 SYGVKD. The V and J ends lost 4 bases and 3 bases respectively, with 9 bases between them. The CDR3 DNA sequence: TGTGCCATCAGTGCGGGACCGTACACCGGGGAGCTGTTTTTT. Translated: CAISAGPYTGELFF.

V usage is TRBV11-1 and J usage is TRBJ1-4; 9 bases fit TRBD1. V lost 5 bases to trimming and J lost 8 bases; unmatched junction nucleotides: 9. The CDR3 has 15 residues. CDR1 and CDR2 from the germline V gene are SGHAT and FQDESV (reference sequence). The CDR3 nucleotides read TGTGCCAGCAGCCCAAGGCCGGGACAGGGCGAAAAACTGTTTTTT. Its translation is CASSPRPGQGEKLFF.

The chain recombines TRBV5-1 with TRBJ2-1; D possibly corresponds to TRBD1 (5 bases). Germline V gene data show CDR1 as SGHRS and CDR2 as YFSETQ. The CDR3 is 13 amino acids. V lost 2 bases, J lost 7 bases, and 10 bases lay in between. For the CDR3, the DNA is TGCGCCAGCAGCTTTAGGGGCTATAATGAGCAGTTCTTC. Its protein is CASSFRGYNEQFF. Filled out from reference TRBV5-1 and TRBJ2-1, the complete variable domain reads KAGVTQTPRYLIKTRGQQVTLSCSPISGHRSVSWYQQTPGQGLQFLFEYFSETQRNKGNFPGRFSGRQFSNSRSEMNVSTLELGDSALYLCASSFRGYNEQFFGPGTRLTVL.

The V gene is TRBV5-1, the J gene TRBJ1-3, with 11 bases lining up with TRBD1. The V segment lost 3 bases and the J segment 0 bases; nucleotides outside the gene matches: 5. Germline CDR1 is SGHRS and CDR2 is YFSETQ. This CDR3 spans 17 amino acids. The CDR3 reads CASSWGTGGISGNTIYF. DNA for the CDR3: TGCGCCAGCAGCTGGGGGACAGGGGGAATCTCTGGAAACACCATATATTTT.

This clone was seen a handful of times. The genes are TRBV28 and TRBJ2-7, with a weak D call TRBD1 (5 bases). This CDR3 is built from 15 residues. The germline gives CDR1 MDHEN, CDR2 SYDVKM. V lost 5 bases and J lost 7, with 21 bases in between. The CDR3 DNA sequence: TGTGCCAGCAGTACCCCCGGTGGCAGGGTATGGGAGCAGTACTTC. As protein: CASSTPGGRVWEQYF. The variable domain in full, with the rest retrieved from reference TRBV28 and TRBJ2-7, is DVKVTQSSRYLVKRTGEKVFLECVQDMDHENMFWYRQDPGLGLRLIYFSYDVKMKEKGDIPEGYSVSREKKERFSLILESASTNQTSMYLCASSTPGGRVWEQYFGPGTRLTVT.

Judged by abundance, this clone is medium-sized. The CDR3 DNA sequence: TGCAGTGCTAGAGATGGGTCGCGGGATGAGCAGTTCTTC. Protein sequence: CSARDGSRDEQFF. The chain couples TRBV20-1 to TRBJ2-1; D is possibly TRBD2 (5 bases). The ends were cut back, 0 bases at V and 8 bases at J, with 11 bases in the middle. The CDR3 contains 13 residues. Germline V gene data show CDR1 as DFQATT and CDR2 as SNEGSKA (reference sequence).

This clone was counted only a few times. The CDR3 is CASSYQFAETQYF. The CDR3 coding sequence is TGTGCCAGCAGTTACCAATTTGCTGAGACCCAGTACTTC. The V call is TRBV6-9, the J call TRBJ2-5; D unresolved. The CDR3 loop spans 13 amino acids. The germline V and J ends were trimmed by 3 bases and 5 bases, with 10 bases remaining between them. Per germline, CDR1 MNHGY and CDR2 SVAAGI.

In its sample, this clone was seen a few times. The rearrangement links TRBV6-2 or TRBV6-3 to TRBJ1-6; the D is unclear. CDR1 and CDR2 from the germline V gene are MNHEY and SVGEGT. This CDR3 is built from 16 residues. V was trimmed by 0 bases and J by 8 bases, leaving 14 bases between them. CDR3 loop: CASSYSSGVSDSPLHF. The CDR3 DNA sequence: TGTGCCAGCAGTTACTCCAGTGGGGTCTCCGATTCACCCCTCCACTTT.

There are many counts of this clone. The V call is TRBV5-1, the J call TRBJ2-7; TRBD2 agrees at 10 bases. V shed 6 bases, J shed 0 bases, and the junction held 15 bases outside the gene matches. CDR1 is SGHRS, CDR2 YFSETQ, per germline. This CDR3 comprises 18 residues. Written as DNA, the CDR3 is TGCGCCAGCAACTTAGGCCTGGGGACTAGCGTAGACTCCTACGAGCAGTACTTC. It translates to CASNLGLGTSVDSYEQYF.

The chain carries TRBV5-1 and TRBJ2-3; no definite D call. Germline lookup yields CDR1 SGHRS and CDR2 YFSETQ. V shed 0 bases and J shed 2 bases, with 10 bases lying between them. This CDR3 contains 15 residues. DNA for the CDR3: TGCGCCAGCAGCTTGGCGGCCAGCTACACAGATACGCAGTATTTT. Encoded protein: CASSLAASYTDTQYF.

This clone was seen a handful of times. One end of the junction is discordant with germline, which a read error may explain. The chain combines TRBV24-1 with TRBJ1-2, with D possibly matching TRBD1 (6 bases). The germline V gene has CDR1 KGHDR and CDR2 SFDVKD. This CDR3 region has 13 residues. CDR3 loop: CATSERAWGQYAF. The CDR3 DNA is TGTGCCACCAGTGAAAGGGCCTGGGGGCAGTACGCCTTC.

The J gene is TRBJ2-3, the V gene TRBV11-2; 9 bases are shared with TRBD1. Trimming at V came to 5 bases and at J to 2 bases, leaving 14 bases not matched to a gene. CDR3 length: 18 amino acids. Germline CDR1 reads SGHAT; CDR2 reads FQNNGV. CDR3 DNA sequence: TGTGCCAGCAGCACCCAAGGAATAGGGACAGGGTTCACAGATACGCAGTATTTT. Encoded protein: CASSTQGIGTGFTDTQYF.

This clone was counted between two and nine times. This chain links TRBV6-1 with TRBJ1-4; 7 bases agree with TRBD1. V shed 0 bases, J shed 6 bases, and the junction held 4 bases outside the gene matches. This CDR3 comprises 15 residues. CDR1 is MNHNS, CDR2 SASEGT, per germline. CDR3 nucleotides: TGTGCCAGCAGTGAAGCGGGACAGCCGTATGAAAAACTGTTTTTT. Its protein product is CASSEAGQPYEKLFF.

This clone has more than one count but fewer than ten. V gene TRBV30 combines with J gene TRBJ1-6; 8 bases fit TRBD1. The CDR3 contains 15 residues. Unmatched junction bases numbered 11, after V lost 5 bases and J lost 8 bases. Germline CDR1 is GTSNPN and CDR2 is SVGIG (reference sequence). In nucleotides, the CDR3 is TGTGCCTGGGCAATGCAACAGGGGGTTTATTCACCCCTCCACTTT. Its translation: CAWAMQQGVYSPLHF.

V usage is TRBV3-1 and J usage is TRBJ2-2; D might be TRBD1 (7 bases). The germline CDR1 and CDR2 sequences are LGHDT and YNNKEL (reference sequence). This CDR3 is built from 15 residues. V lost 0 bases, J lost 5 bases, and 10 bases lay in between. The CDR3 here is CASSQDSGGTGELFF. In nucleotides, the CDR3 is TGTGCCAGCAGCCAAGATTCAGGGGGGACCGGGGAGCTGTTTTTT.

The table lists this clone with a few counts. The chain couples TRBV6-2 or TRBV6-3 to TRBJ2-3; no definite D call. Trimming stripped 0 bases from V and 0 bases from J, with 16 bases between. Germline loops: CDR1 MNHEY, CDR2 SVGEGT. The CDR3 spans 18 residues. In DNA, the CDR3 is TGTGCCAGCAGTTACTCGATCGCGACATCCTCTAGCACAGATACGCAGTATTTT. Translation: CASSYSIATSSSTDTQYF.

Concerning this clone itself: Other DNA sequences in this sample translate to the same CDR3. The chain carries TRBV7-3 and TRBJ1-6, with 7 positions matching TRBD1. Looked up from germline, CDR1 is SGHTA and CDR2 is FQGTGA. The CDR3 is 15 residues long. V lost 7 bases to trimming and J lost 4 bases; unmatched junction nucleotides: 7. Here the CDR3 reads CASNGQGQYNSPLHF. The CDR3 DNA follows: TGTGCCAGCAACGGCCAGGGACAGTATAATTCACCCCTCCACTTT.

This clone was recorded many times. The chain couples TRBV28 to TRBJ2-1; 8 bases match TRBD2. CDR1 and CDR2 from the germline V gene are MDHEN and SYDVKM. Losses at the gene ends were 3 bases for V and 5 bases for J; bases not matched to a gene: 6. This CDR3 is 15 amino acids long. The CDR3 DNA is TGTGCCAGCAGTTTGGGTAGCGGGAAGAACAATGAGCAGTTCTTC. As protein: CASSLGSGKNNEQFF.

The genes are TRBV27 and TRBJ1-6; the D gene is possibly TRBD1 (6 bases). V was clipped by 4 bases and J by 14 bases, with 12 bases between them. From germline, CDR1 is MNHEY and CDR2 SMNVEV (reference sequence). CDR3 length: 12 amino acids. The CDR3 spells CASSSTRGTLHF. The CDR3 DNA reads TGTGCCAGCAGTTCAACCAGGGGAACCCTCCACTTT.